The 27 T cell receptor beta chains reported below all come from one sample, sequenced in a study of a mutant IDH1 vaccine in newly diagnosed glioma. Noted time point: week 5, during vaccination. In every dose of vaccine, 300 ug of mutant IDH1 20-mer peptide was given alongside topical imiquimod. For these receptors, no antigen is known. Here immunoSEQ multiplex PCR was the method, and the copy in TCRdb shows in-frame clones only, minus some. The sample lists 50,000 to 60,000 clones, around 80% occurring once. Material: PBMCs, obtained from a glioma patient whose treatment included an IDH1 peptide vaccine. These receptors originate from a man aged 45-65 years with glioma.

This clone was detected once. The chain is built from TRBV12-5 and TRBJ2-2; possibly TRBD1 for D (5 bases). Per germline, CDR1 LGHNT and CDR2 FRNRAP. The CDR3 has 14 residues. The V and J ends lost 7 bases and 7 bases respectively, with 16 bases between them. The CDR3 reads CASAMGQFDGELFF. CDR3 DNA: TGTGCTAGTGCCATGGGGCAGTTTGACGGGGAGCTGTTTTTT.

The table lists this clone with a few counts. The rearrangement joins TRBV12-5 to TRBJ2-1; TRBD2 matches at 7 bases. Unmatched junction bases numbered 12, after V lost 1 base and J lost 9 bases. The germline CDR1 and CDR2 sequences are LGHNT and FRNRAP. This CDR3 is built from 16 residues. The CDR3 here is CASGLGGTSLAPEQFF. The CDR3 region has the DNA TGTGCTAGTGGTTTGGGGGGTACATCACTAGCGCCTGAGCAGTTCTTC.

This chain joins TRBV7-2 and TRBJ1-3; tentatively, D is TRBD1 (6 bases). V was pared by 5 bases and J by 4 bases, with 18 bases between. The CDR3 covers 16 residues. Germline values: CDR1 SGHTA, CDR2 FQGNSA. CDR3 in amino acids: CASSPYRAGSGNTIYF. The DNA of the CDR3 is TGTGCCAGCAGCCCTTACAGGGCAGGGAGCGGAAACACCATATATTTT. Full variable domain (remainder filled in from reference TRBV7-2 and TRBJ1-3): GAGVSQSPSNKVTEKGKDVELRCDPISGHTALYWYRQSLGQGLEFLIYFQGNSAPDKSGLPSDRFSAERTGGSVSTLTIQRTQQEDSAVYLCASSPYRAGSGNTIYFGEGSWLTVV.

The chain has TRBV7-3 and TRBJ2-7; perhaps TRBD2 as D (5 bases). V was cut by 2 bases and J by 2 bases, with 10 bases left in between. Per germline, CDR1 SGHTA and CDR2 FQGTGA. This CDR3 has 14 amino acids. The CDR3 reads CASSLSRGPYEQYF. CDR3 sequence (DNA): TGTGCCAGCAGCTTATCCCGGGGTCCCTACGAGCAGTACTTC.

The chain recombines TRBV5-6 with TRBJ1-1; possible D gene TRBD1, 5 bases. The CDR3 has 14 amino acids. Looked up from germline, CDR1 is SGHDT and CDR2 is YYEEEE. Trimming took 0 bases from V and 3 from J, leaving 9 bases between them. CDR3 residues: CASSLAGGYTEAFF. The CDR3 DNA is TGTGCCAGCAGCTTGGCGGGGGGGTACACTGAAGCTTTCTTT.

The V and J genes are TRBV5-6 and TRBJ1-1; D is unresolved. This CDR3 is built from 12 residues. The V end lost 0 bases, the J end lost 8 bases, and 8 bases lay between the germline ends. Germline CDR1 is SGHDT and CDR2 is YYEEEE. Written as DNA, the CDR3 is TGTGCCAGCAGCTTGGGAGGGCCCGAAGCTTTCTTT. It codes for CASSLGGPEAFF.

The chain recombines TRBV5-6 with TRBJ2-5; 14 bases agree with TRBD2. CDR1 and CDR2 (germline): SGHDT, YYEEEE. V gave up 2 bases and J gave up 3 bases; unmatched junction bases: 3. The CDR3 covers 16 residues. The CDR3 loop is CASSLPTSGGEETQYF. The CDR3 DNA reads as TGTGCCAGCAGCTTACCGACTAGCGGGGGGGAAGAGACCCAGTACTTC.

The J gene is TRBJ2-1, the V gene TRBV7-8, with D possibly TRBD2 on 6 matching bases. The CDR3 is 14 amino acids. V lost 7 bases, J lost 6 bases, and 16 bases lay in between. The germline V gene has CDR1 SGHVS and CDR2 FQNEAQ. Here the CDR3 reads CASTYPAGSNEQFF. Written as DNA, the CDR3 is TGTGCCAGCACGTACCCGGCGGGAAGCAATGAGCAGTTCTTC.

The chain links TRBV30 to TRBJ1-2; D possibly corresponds to TRBD1 (5 bases). The ends were cut back, 7 bases at V and 1 base at J, with 16 bases in the middle. The length of the CDR3 is 14 residues. CDR1 and CDR2 (germline): GTSNPN, SVGIG (reference sequence). This CDR3 is CASPDISVNYGYTF. The CDR3 nucleotides are TGTGCCTCCCCGGACATTTCTGTTAACTATGGCTACACCTTC.

The V call is TRBV30, the J call TRBJ1-2, with unresolved D. With 3 bases removed from V and 4 bases from J, the gap between germline ends came to 15 bases. Germline V gene sequence: CDR1 GTSNPN, CDR2 SVGIG (reference sequence). This CDR3 has 14 residues. The CDR3 is CAWSLEGRRYGYTF. CDR3 bases: TGTGCCTGGAGCCTAGAAGGGCGTCGCTATGGCTACACCTTC.

This rearrangement joins TRBV14 to TRBJ2-1, with D unresolved. The ends were cut back, 2 bases at V and 6 bases at J, with 5 bases in the middle. The CDR3 is 12 residues long. Germline CDR1 SGHDN, CDR2 FVKESK. The CDR3 sequence: CASSQLTNEQFF. CDR3 sequence (DNA): TGTGCCAGCAGCCAATTGACCAATGAGCAGTTCTTC.

The chain joins TRBV15 to TRBJ1-1; TRBD1 matches 9 bases. Unmatched junction bases numbered 11, after V lost 0 bases and J lost 0 bases. The CDR3 is made up of 19 amino acids. CDR1 and CDR2 from the germline V gene are LNHNV and YYDKDF (reference sequence). CDR3 DNA sequence: TGTGCCACCAGCAGAGACCTAGGTGGGACAGGGTACATGAACACTGAAGCTTTCTTT. This codes for CATSRDLGGTGYMNTEAFF.

The chain couples TRBV11-2 to TRBJ1-1; D is uncertain. The CDR3 sequence is 15 residues long. V lost 1 base, J lost 7 bases, and 16 bases lay in between. Germline V CDR1 and CDR2: SGHAT, FQNNGV. The CDR3, as DNA: TGTGCCAGCAGCTTAGGGCGAACGTGGCGGCTTGAAGCTTTCTTT. As protein: CASSLGRTWRLEAFF.

In nucleotides, the CDR3 is TGTGCCAGCAGTGACTCTAGCAGAAACACTGAAGCTTTCTTT. Residues: CASSDSSRNTEAFF. This rearrangement joins TRBV6-4 to TRBJ1-1, with D unclear. Per the germline V gene, CDR1 is MRHNA and CDR2 is SNTAGT. The CDR3 extends over 14 amino acids. V was trimmed by 0 bases and J by 2 bases, leaving 7 bases between them.

The chain couples TRBV7-2 to TRBJ2-3; 8 nucleotides match TRBD2. The V gene end was trimmed by 3 bases and the J gene end by 6 bases; junction bases not matched to a gene: 2. CDR3 length equals 13 residues. Germline V gene lookup returns CDR1 SGHTA and CDR2 FQGNSA. The CDR3 nucleotides read TGTGCCAGCAGCTTGCGGGGGGTGGATACGCAGTATTTT. Translated: CASSLRGVDTQYF.

V and J are TRBV30 and TRBJ2-5; tentative D call: TRBD2 (5 bases). The V end was cut by 3 bases, the J end by 2 bases, with 13 bases between. The CDR3 consists of 14 residues. CDR1 is GTSNPN and CDR2 is SVGIG in the germline V gene (reference sequence). For the CDR3, the DNA is TGTGCCTGGAGGCGGACTGGAGGACAAGAGACCCAGTACTTC. Amino acids: CAWRRTGGQETQYF.

This rearrangement joins TRBV10-1 to TRBJ2-1, with 9 nucleotides matching TRBD1. Germline CDR1 reads WNHNN; CDR2 reads SYGVQD (reference sequence). There are 20 residues in the CDR3. V dropped 2 bases and J dropped 0; count of bases not matched to a gene: 14. This chain's CDR3 is CASSEGSNRGPHSSYNEQFF. The CDR3 nucleotides read TGCGCCAGCAGTGAGGGGTCGAACAGGGGGCCCCACAGCTCCTACAATGAGCAGTTCTTC.

V usage is TRBV9 and J usage is TRBJ2-7, with 7 bases aligning to TRBD1. The J segment lost 3 bases and the V segment lost 2 bases, leaving 5 bases of the junction unmatched. From germline, CDR1 is SGDLS and CDR2 YYNGEE. The CDR3 spans 14 residues. This CDR3 is CASSVGTANYEQYF. DNA of the CDR3: TGTGCCAGCAGCGTCGGGACAGCCAACTACGAGCAGTACTTC.

The chain has TRBV30 and TRBJ1-2; TRBD1 matches 8 bases. J was trimmed by 4 bases and V by 3 bases; bases with no gene match: 7. The CDR3 covers 14 residues. Germline lookup yields CDR1 GTSNPN and CDR2 SVGIG (reference sequence). The CDR3 loop reads CAWRNTGGGYGYTF. CDR3 bases: TGTGCCTGGAGGAACACAGGGGGGGGCTATGGCTACACCTTC.

This chain joins TRBV5-6 and TRBJ2-5; 7 bases fit TRBD1. This CDR3 is built from 15 residues. V gave up 6 bases and J gave up 0 bases; unmatched junction bases: 8. Germline V gene data show CDR1 as SGHDT and CDR2 as YYEEEE. CDR3 bases: TGTGCCAGCACCGGGACAGTTGGGAACCAAGAGACCCAGTACTTC. This translates into CASTGTVGNQETQYF.

The chain couples TRBV9 to TRBJ2-1; 9 bases fit TRBD2. Trimming took 0 bases from V and 10 from J; bases not matched to a gene: 8. The CDR3 runs 15 residues. Germline-derived CDR1 and CDR2 are SGDLS and YYNGEE. CDR3 sequence (DNA): TGTGCCAGCAGCGTAGAGTGGACTAGCGCCCAGGAGCAGTTCTTC. Amino acid sequence: CASSVEWTSAQEQFF. Using reference TRBV9 and TRBJ2-1 for the parts outside the CDR3, the full variable domain is DSGVTQTPKHLITATGQRVTLRCSPRSGDLSVYWYQQSLDQGLQFLIQYYNGEERAKGNILERFSAQQFPDLHSELNLSSLELGDSALYFCASSVEWTSAQEQFFGPGTRLTVL.

This clone was observed once. The chain is built from TRBV6-5 and TRBJ2-7; TRBD2 matches 7 bases. Germline-derived CDR1 and CDR2 are MNHEY and SVGAGI. This CDR3 is 14 amino acids long. After removal of 8 bases from V and 3 bases from J, the junction contained 10 bases not matched to a gene. CDR3 sequence (DNA): TGTGCCAGCGGAGTTCCCGGGGGGATCTACGAGCAGTACTTC. Translation: CASGVPGGIYEQYF.

J is TRBJ2-7 and V is TRBV10-3, with 9 positions matching TRBD1. Trimming took 6 bases from V and 7 from J; bases not matched to a gene: 7. The CDR3 covers 13 residues. CDR1 and CDR2 (germline): ENHRY, SYGVKD. CDR3 nucleotide sequence: TGTGCCATCAGAACGGACAGGGGCCGTGAGCAGTACTTC. This sequence encodes CAIRTDRGREQYF.

CDR3 loop: CARREADYGYTF. CDR3 nucleotide sequence: TGTGCCAGGAGGGAGGCGGACTATGGCTACACCTTC. The chain couples TRBV7-2 to TRBJ1-2; D uncertain. Germline V gene lookup returns CDR1 SGHTA and CDR2 FQGNSA. The CDR3 has 12 residues. The V end was cut by 9 bases, the J end by 3 bases, with 11 bases between.

The rearrangement links TRBV18 to TRBJ2-5; perhaps TRBD1 as D (5 bases). This CDR3 is built from 14 residues. The V gene's germline CDR1 is KGHSH and CDR2 LQKENI. The germline V and J ends were trimmed by 7 bases and 4 bases, with 16 bases remaining between them. The CDR3 DNA reads as TGTGCCAGCTTCACCTCAGACAGTGTAGAGACCCAGTACTTC. This gives the protein CASFTSDSVETQYF.

The chain's CDR3 is CACADRGQGEQYF. As DNA, the CDR3 is TGTGCCTGCGCCGACAGGGGGCAGGGCGAGCAGTACTTC. The chain recombines TRBV30 with TRBJ2-7, with 10 bases aligning to TRBD1. Germline CDR1 is GTSNPN and CDR2 is SVGIG (reference sequence). With 6 bases clipped from V and 6 bases from J, the junction kept 8 bases outside the gene matches. This CDR3 has 13 amino acids.

The chain employs TRBV6-5 and TRBJ2-3; D is perhaps TRBD2 (7 bases). Per germline, CDR1 MNHEY and CDR2 SVGAGI. There are 14 residues in the CDR3. V was pared by 7 bases and J by 5 bases, with 16 bases between. CDR3 amino acids: CASKKGGGLDTQYF. The DNA of the CDR3 is TGTGCCAGCAAAAAAGGGGGGGGCCTAGATACGCAGTATTTT.